This passage covers 32 T cell receptor beta chains from one sample sequenced in a study of beta chain features in type 1 diabetes. The study reverse transcribed the entire isolated RNA, so it sequenced expressed TCRB transcripts. The assay was immunoSEQ multiplex PCR, and TCRdb's table has in-frame clones only and misses some. The sample holds under 250,000 clones, about 30% seen once. The sequenced material came from central memory CD4+ T cells from blood. The origin of the receptors is a man aged 25-40 years in good health.

The J gene is TRBJ2-4, the V gene TRBV2; perhaps TRBD1 as D (6 bases). The CDR3 contains 15 residues. The V end lost 6 bases, the J end lost 0 bases, and 12 bases lay between the germline ends. CDR1 SNHLY and CDR2 FYNNEI come from the germline V gene. The CDR3 bases are TGTGCCAGCAGCGTTGGACAGCTAGCCAAAAACATTCAGTACTTC. Translation gives CASSVGQLAKNIQYF. Full variable domain (remainder filled in from reference TRBV2 and TRBJ2-4): EPEVTQTPSHQVTQMGQEVILRCVPISNHLYFYWYRQILGQKVEFLVSFYNNEISEKSEIFDDQFSVERPDGSNFTLKIRSTKLEDSAMYFCASSVGQLAKNIQYFGAGTRLSVL.

The chain combines TRBV5-4 with TRBJ2-4, with 8 bases matching TRBD1. In germline, CDR1 is SGHNT, CDR2 YYREEE (reference sequence). V lost 4 bases to trimming and J lost 7 bases; unmatched junction nucleotides: 4. This CDR3 has 13 amino acids. The CDR3 coding sequence is TGTGCCAGCAGCCCACGGACAGGGAACATTCAGTACTTC. It codes for CASSPRTGNIQYF.

This clone has only a few counts. The V gene is TRBV11-2, the J gene TRBJ2-7, with D possibly TRBD2 on 5 matching bases. This CDR3 has 16 amino acids. The germline CDR1 and CDR2 sequences are SGHAT and FQNNGV. Trimming removed 5 bases from V and 2 bases from J, with 19 bases in between. The chain's CDR3 is CASSPIEGLTTYEQYF. The CDR3 DNA follows: TGTGCCAGCAGCCCTATAGAGGGCTTGACCACCTACGAGCAGTACTTC. Full variable domain (remainder filled in from reference TRBV11-2 and TRBJ2-7): EAGVAQSPRYKIIEKRQSVAFWCNPISGHATLYWYQQILGQGPKLLIQFQNNGVVDDSQLPKDRFSAERLKGVDSTLKIQPAKLEDSAVYLCASSPIEGLTTYEQYFGPGTRLTVT.

This clone was seen ten or more times. The chain uses TRBV11-3 and TRBJ2-5, with unresolved D. Germline V gives CDR1 SGHNT, CDR2 YENEEA. CDR3 length equals 14 residues. V was trimmed by 1 base and J by 4 bases, leaving 10 bases between them. CDR3 in amino acids: CASSLGPVRETQYF. The CDR3 bases are TGTGCCAGCAGCTTAGGACCGGTACGAGAGACCCAGTACTTC. The whole variable domain, remainder taken from reference TRBV11-3 and TRBJ2-5, is EAGVVQSPRYKIIEKKQPVAFWCNPISGHNTLYWYLQNLGQGPELLIRYENEEAVDDSQLPKDRFSAERLKGVDSTLKIQPAELGDSAVYLCASSLGPVRETQYFGPGTRLLVL.

The J gene is TRBJ2-7, the V gene TRBV19; possible D gene TRBD1, 6 bases. This CDR3 spans 13 amino acids. The ends were cut back, 6 bases at V and 6 bases at J, with 15 bases in the middle. The germline V gene encodes CDR1 LNHDA and CDR2 SQIVND (reference sequence). The CDR3 DNA follows: TGTGCCAGTAGCGAACAGGGTAGGGGCGAGCAGTACTTC. Its translation is CASSEQGRGEQYF. The full variable domain, in which reference TRBV19 and TRBJ2-7 provide the parts outside the CDR3, is DGGITQSPKYLFRKEGQNVTLSCEQNLNHDAMYWYRQDPGQGLRLIYYSQIVNDFQKGDIAEGYSVSREKKESFPLTVTSAQKNPTAFYLCASSEQGRGEQYFGPGTRLTVT.

The CDR3 nucleotides are TGTGCCAGCAGTCCTACCTCACGGAGGGGCTACACCTTC. Protein sequence: CASSPTSRRGYTF. The chain couples TRBV6-5 to TRBJ1-2, with unresolved D. CDR1 MNHEY and CDR2 SVGAGI come from the germline V gene. With 5 bases removed from V and 8 bases from J, the gap between germline ends came to 15 bases. The CDR3 contains 13 residues.

The sample holds a few counts of this clone. The same CDR3 is also encoded by other DNA sequences in this sample. This rearrangement joins TRBV15 to TRBJ2-1, with a tentative D call TRBD2 (5 bases). Looked up from germline, CDR1 is LNHNV and CDR2 is YYDKDF (reference sequence). This CDR3 region has 14 residues. The ends were cut back, 5 bases at V and 1 base at J, with 9 bases in the middle. Written as DNA, the CDR3 is TGTGCCACCAGCGGAGGTGGGTCCTACAATGAGCAGTTCTTC. Its translation: CATSGGGSYNEQFF.

The V and J genes are TRBV4-3 and TRBJ2-5, with TRBD1 identical over 7 bases. With V trimmed by 4 bases and J by 5 bases, 7 bases remained unmatched. The CDR3 has 14 amino acids. Germline CDR1 reads LGHNA; CDR2 reads YSLEER. The CDR3 region has the DNA TGCGCCAGCAGCCCAAACAGGGGAAGGGAGACCCAGTACTTC. Amino acid sequence: CASSPNRGRETQYF.

CDR3: CASSLLRTGDEAFF. The CDR3 DNA sequence: TGTGCCAGCAGCTTATTAAGAACAGGGGATGAAGCTTTCTTT. The chain uses TRBV7-9 and TRBJ1-1, with 7 bases fitting TRBD1. The CDR3 loop spans 14 amino acids. Germline-derived CDR1 and CDR2 are SEHNR and FQNEAQ (reference sequence). V shed 2 bases and J 7 bases; nucleotides not matched to a gene: 7.

This clone was seen a few times. This chain uses TRBV28 with TRBJ2-7; 10 positions agree with TRBD2. V shed 2 bases and J 3 bases; nucleotides not matched to a gene: 7. The CDR3 runs 16 residues. Germline values: CDR1 MDHEN, CDR2 SYDVKM. For the CDR3, the DNA is TGTGCCAGCAGTTTAAGCCTAGCGGGGGACCTCTACGAGCAGTACTTC. This translates into CASSLSLAGDLYEQYF.

The rearrangement joins TRBV29-1 to TRBJ1-2, with 7 bases aligning to TRBD1. The ends lost 5 bases at V and 7 bases at J; junction bases unmatched: 7. This CDR3 region has 12 residues. Germline V CDR1 and CDR2: SQVTM, ANQGSEA. CDR3 residues: CSVPTGAGGYTF. The CDR3 DNA is TGCAGCGTTCCCACAGGGGCGGGTGGCTACACCTTC.

In its sample, this clone was seen many times. The chain is built from TRBV30 and TRBJ2-2; no clear D. V lost 3 bases and J lost 6, with 17 bases in between. Germline V lookup: CDR1 GTSNPN, CDR2 SVGIG (reference sequence). The length of the CDR3 is 15 residues. The CDR3 nucleotides are TGTGCCTGGAGACCACGAGGCATGGTGGCCGGGGAGCTGTTTTTT. Amino acids: CAWRPRGMVAGELFF.

V usage is TRBV11-2 and J usage is TRBJ2-3; 10 positions match TRBD2. Germline trimming cut 5 bases from V and 2 bases from J; bases unmatched to any gene: 10. Germline lookup yields CDR1 SGHAT and CDR2 FQNNGV. This CDR3 comprises 17 residues. The CDR3 spells CASSHSRLAGYTDTQYF. The CDR3 DNA follows: TGTGCCAGCAGCCATTCCCGACTAGCGGGTTACACAGATACGCAGTATTTT.

About this clone itself: Other DNA sequences in the same sample also yield this CDR3. The chain joins TRBV30 to TRBJ1-5, with 9 bases lining up with TRBD1. This CDR3 comprises 14 residues. Germline V gene sequence: CDR1 GTSNPN, CDR2 SVGIG (reference sequence). J was trimmed by 2 bases and V by 3 bases; bases with no gene match: 2. CDR3 bases: TGTGCCTGGAGCCGGACAGGGGGCAATCAGCCCCAGCATTTT. It is translated as CAWSRTGGNQPQHF.

This clone came up a few times. The V and J genes are TRBV29-1 and TRBJ2-6; TRBD1 aligns across 9 bases. CDR1 is SQVTM, CDR2 ANQGSEA, per germline. The CDR3 is 17 amino acids. The V and J ends lost 6 bases and 4 bases, in that order; junction bases with no gene match: 13. Here the CDR3 DNA reads TGCAGCGTCCTGTCCCGGGACAGGGTGGCCGGGGCCAACGTCCTGACTTTC. Protein: CSVLSRDRVAGANVLTF.

The CDR3 is CASSGSSAETQYF. DNA of the CDR3: TGTGCCAGCAGTGGGTCATCAGCAGAGACCCAGTACTTC. The chain carries TRBV2 and TRBJ2-5; D gene uncertain. Germline-derived CDR1 and CDR2 are SNHLY and FYNNEI. The CDR3 totals 13 residues. The V end was cut by 4 bases, the J end by 4 bases, with 10 bases between.

This clone was counted many times. J is TRBJ2-7 and V is TRBV7-2; TRBD2 matches 11 bases. The CDR3 is 16 amino acids. Germline CDR1 SGHTA, CDR2 FQGNSA. The junction had 7 bases not matched to a gene; V was cut back by 5 bases and J by 1 base. DNA of the CDR3: TGTGCCAGCAGCCCAAGGGCTAGCGGGAGGTCCTACGAGCAGTACTTC. Translation: CASSPRASGRSYEQYF.

V gene TRBV5-1 combines with J gene TRBJ2-7; TRBD2 is a possible D gene (6 bases). The CDR3 consists of 13 residues. Trimming cost V 4 bases and J 1 base, with 9 bases left between them. Germline-derived CDR1 and CDR2 are SGHRS and YFSETQ. The CDR3 DNA sequence: TGCGCCAGCAGCCGGGACTTATCCTACGAGCAGTACTTC. This encodes CASSRDLSYEQYF.

The chain combines TRBV7-2 with TRBJ2-1; D is unclear. The CDR3 totals 14 residues. The germline V gene encodes CDR1 SGHTA and CDR2 FQGNSA. Between the trimmed V and J ends, which lost 0 bases and 3 bases, there was a span of 6 bases. The CDR3 DNA follows: TGTGCCAGCAGCTTAGCGGCAGTCTACAATGAGCAGTTCTTC. This gives the protein CASSLAAVYNEQFF.

This clone was observed at least ten times. The chain carries TRBV10-2 and TRBJ2-5; possibly TRBD2 for D (5 bases). The V end lost 4 bases, the J end lost 4 bases, and 16 bases lay between the germline ends. The CDR3 runs 15 residues. Germline CDR1 and CDR2: WSHSY and SAAADI. DNA for the CDR3: TGCGCCAGCAGTGCGACATATCGCGCGGGAGAGACCCAGTACTTC. Its translation is CASSATYRAGETQYF.

About this clone itself: A far larger clone is off by one base, so a read error is likely. The chain recombines TRBV7-2 with TRBJ2-7; no reliable D call. The CDR3 covers 16 residues. Deletions cut 4 bases from V and 0 bases from J, with 16 bases between. Germline V gives CDR1 SGHTA, CDR2 FQGNSA. DNA for the CDR3: TGTGCCAGCAGCTCGTCCCGGGCCAGGTACTCCTACGAGCAGTACTTC. Its translation is CASSSSRARYSYEQYF. The full variable domain, its missing parts supplied by reference TRBV7-2 and TRBJ2-7, is GAGVSQSPSNKVTEKGKDVELRCDPISGHTALYWYRQSLGQGLEFLIYFQGNSAPDKSGLPSDRFSAERTGGSVSTLTIQRTQQEDSAVYLCASSSSRARYSYEQYFGPGTRLTVT.

The chain is built from TRBV4-1 and TRBJ2-1, with 8 nucleotides matching TRBD2. This CDR3 has 17 residues. J gave up 7 bases and V 0 bases, and 11 bases lay outside the gene matches. Germline V gene data show CDR1 as MGHRA and CDR2 as YSYEKL. CDR3: CASSQDSRRGAGNEQFF. The CDR3, as DNA: TGCGCCAGCAGCCAAGACTCCCGGCGGGGGGCCGGAAATGAGCAGTTCTTC.

The rearrangement uses TRBV20-1 and TRBJ2-1, with a tentative D call TRBD2 (5 bases). The germline V gene has CDR1 DFQATT and CDR2 SNEGSKA (reference sequence). The CDR3 extends over 11 amino acids. Written as DNA, the CDR3 is TGCAGGGGTTTGGGCGGGAATGAGCAGTTCTTC. Translation gives CRGLGGNEQFF.

The V and J genes are TRBV2 and TRBJ2-7, with D hard to call. Germline CDR1 and CDR2: SNHLY and FYNNEI. Between the trimmed V and J ends, which lost 6 bases and 4 bases, there was a span of 7 bases. The CDR3 runs 11 residues. The CDR3, as DNA: TGTGCCAGCAGACAGATATACGAGCAGTACTTC. Translating it yields CASRQIYEQYF.

On this clone itself: The junction does not match germline at one end; this may be a read error. The CDR3 nucleotides read TGTGCCTGGGATGCCCAGGCGACAGGTGGCTTC. This gives the protein CAWDAQATGGF. The chain has TRBV30 and TRBJ1-2; the D gene is possibly TRBD1 (6 bases). This CDR3 contains 11 residues. Germline CDR1 GTSNPN, CDR2 SVGIG (reference sequence).

The rearrangement links TRBV12-5 to TRBJ1-4; D unresolved. Germline V gene lookup returns CDR1 LGHNT and CDR2 FRNRAP. V was trimmed by 7 bases and J by 7 bases, leaving 7 bases between them. The CDR3 covers 11 residues. CDR3 region: CASAAGEKLFF. Written as DNA, the CDR3 is TGTGCTAGTGCCGCAGGTGAAAAACTGTTTTTT.

This rearrangement joins TRBV29-1 to TRBJ2-7, with TRBD2 matching over 7 bases. Trimming took 2 bases from V and 7 from J; bases not matched to a gene: 8. Germline V lookup: CDR1 SQVTM, CDR2 ANQGSEA. The CDR3 sequence is 13 residues long. CDR3 coding DNA: TGCAGCGTTGAATCGCCGGGAGGCGGGGAGCAGTACTTC. Protein sequence: CSVESPGGGEQYF.

The V and J genes are TRBV6-6 and TRBJ1-5, with a possible D match to TRBD1 (6 bases). CDR3 size: 15 residues. V lost 8 bases to trimming and J lost 3 bases, with 17 bases between them. CDR1 and CDR2 from the germline V gene are MNHNY and SVGAGI (reference sequence). The chain's CDR3 is CASSPAQGPNQPQHF. CDR3 nucleotides: TGTGCCAGCTCTCCCGCACAGGGTCCCAATCAGCCCCAGCATTTT.

This sequence joins TRBV11-3 and TRBJ2-1; 8 nucleotides line up with TRBD1. V shed 5 bases, J shed 5 bases, and the junction held 8 bases outside the gene matches. The CDR3 loop spans 15 amino acids. CDR1 is SGHNT, CDR2 YENEEA, per germline. CDR3 sequence (DNA): TGTGCCAGCAGCCAAAGTGGGGACAGGAACAATGAGCAGTTCTTC. Encoded protein: CASSQSGDRNNEQFF. The full variable domain, in which reference TRBV11-3 and TRBJ2-1 provide the parts outside the CDR3, is EAGVVQSPRYKIIEKKQPVAFWCNPISGHNTLYWYLQNLGQGPELLIRYENEEAVDDSQLPKDRFSAERLKGVDSTLKIQPAELGDSAVYLCASSQSGDRNNEQFFGPGTRLTVL.

The chain uses TRBV6-5 and TRBJ2-7; a weak D match, TRBD1 (5 bases). Germline V gene sequence: CDR1 MNHEY, CDR2 SVGAGI. This CDR3 comprises 15 residues. Between the trimmed V and J ends, which lost 4 bases and 2 bases, there was a span of 15 bases. The DNA for the CDR3 is TGTGCCAGCAGTTCAGTAGGGGAAAAAACCTACGAGCAGTACTTC. This codes for CASSSVGEKTYEQYF.

This chain uses TRBV10-3 with TRBJ2-3; the D is unclear. Trimming cost V 5 bases and J 0 bases, with 9 bases left between them. CDR1 is ENHRY, CDR2 SYGVKD, per germline. The CDR3 runs 14 residues. The CDR3 is CAISPGLSTDTQYF. Written as DNA, the CDR3 is TGTGCCATCAGTCCAGGCTTAAGCACAGATACGCAGTATTTT.

This chain uses TRBV5-1 with TRBJ2-1; 9 bases line up with TRBD1. The CDR3 is 15 amino acids. Germline V gives CDR1 SGHRS, CDR2 YFSETQ. J gave up 8 bases and V 0 bases, and 6 bases lay outside the gene matches. This CDR3 reads CASSLAGQGIHEQFF. The CDR3 nucleotides are TGCGCCAGCAGCTTGGCGGGACAGGGTATCCATGAGCAGTTCTTC.